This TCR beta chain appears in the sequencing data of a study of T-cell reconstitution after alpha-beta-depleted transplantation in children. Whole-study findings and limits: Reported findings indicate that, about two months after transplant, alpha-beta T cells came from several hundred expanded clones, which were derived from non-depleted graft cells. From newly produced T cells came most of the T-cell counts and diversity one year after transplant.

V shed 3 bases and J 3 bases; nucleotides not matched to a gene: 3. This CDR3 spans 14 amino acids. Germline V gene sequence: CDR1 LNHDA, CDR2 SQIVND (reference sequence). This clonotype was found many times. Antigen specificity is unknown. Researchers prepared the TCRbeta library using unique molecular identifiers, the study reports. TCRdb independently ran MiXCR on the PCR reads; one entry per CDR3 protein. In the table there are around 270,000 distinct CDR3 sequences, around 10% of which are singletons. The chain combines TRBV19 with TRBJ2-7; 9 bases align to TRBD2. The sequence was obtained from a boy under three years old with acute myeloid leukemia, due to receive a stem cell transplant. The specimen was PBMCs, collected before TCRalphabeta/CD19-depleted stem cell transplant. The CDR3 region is CASSISGSDYEQYF. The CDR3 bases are TGTGCCAGTAGTATTAGCGGGAGCGACTACGAGCAGTACTTC.